Below, 11 T cell receptor beta chains from the same sample are listed, as sequenced in a study of cytomegalovirus exposure and HLA in healthy donors. Researchers ran the PCR with 60 Vbeta and 13 Jbeta primers. TCRdb keeps only in-frame clones here, not all; method: immunoSEQ multiplex PCR. The table includes under 150,000 clones, about two thirds detected once. What was sequenced was PBMCs. These receptors were taken from a woman aged 55-70 years in good health and CMV-seropositive.

The V gene is TRBV5-1, the J gene TRBJ2-7; a possible D gene is TRBD1 (5 bases). Germline CDR1 SGHRS, CDR2 YFSETQ. The CDR3 sequence is 13 residues long. V lost 5 bases to trimming and J lost 1 base, with 10 bases between them. For the CDR3, the DNA is TGCGCCAGCAGATATCAGGGTTCCTACGAGCAGTACTTC. It codes for CASRYQGSYEQYF. The variable domain in full, completed from reference TRBV5-1 and TRBJ2-7, reads KAGVTQTPRYLIKTRGQQVTLSCSPISGHRSVSWYQQTPGQGLQFLFEYFSETQRNKGNFPGRFSGRQFSNSRSEMNVSTLELGDSALYLCASRYQGSYEQYFGPGTRLTVT.

The rearrangement links TRBV27 to TRBJ1-2; possibly TRBD1 for D (5 bases). V lost 3 bases and J 6 bases, leaving 11 bases between the germline ends. This CDR3 has 13 residues. Germline-derived CDR1 and CDR2 are MNHEY and SMNVEV (reference sequence). In DNA form, the CDR3 reads TGTGCCAGCAGTTTGGAAGGGGAGGATGGCTACACCTTC. This encodes CASSLEGEDGYTF.

This clone was found a few times. This chain uses TRBV25-1 with TRBJ2-3; 7 positions agree with TRBD2. The CDR3 contains 14 residues. The V gene's germline CDR1 is MGHDK and CDR2 SYGVNS. V lost 6 bases and J lost 2; bases outside the gene matches: 5. Here the CDR3 reads CASRVGGYTDTQYF. The CDR3 DNA reads as TGTGCCAGCAGAGTGGGGGGGTACACAGATACGCAGTATTTT.

V usage is TRBV9 and J usage is TRBJ1-3; tentative D call: TRBD1 (5 bases). Germline V CDR1 and CDR2: SGDLS, YYNGEE. Trimming removed 0 bases from V and 2 bases from J, with 12 bases in between. The CDR3 contains 16 residues. CDR3 nucleotides: TGTGCCAGCAGCGTAGCTGATTGGGGGGCTGGAAACACCATATATTTT. It is translated as CASSVADWGAGNTIYF.

The rearrangement uses TRBV19 and TRBJ2-2; 10 positions agree with TRBD2. J gave up 0 bases and V 4 bases, and 5 bases lay outside the gene matches. This CDR3 comprises 17 residues. Germline CDR1 LNHDA, CDR2 SQIVND (reference sequence). In nucleotides, the CDR3 is TGTGCCAGTAGTACGGTAGCGGGGGGCCCGAACACCGGGGAGCTGTTTTTT. Its protein is CASSTVAGGPNTGELFF.

V usage is TRBV5-4 and J usage is TRBJ2-1; TRBD2 is a possible D gene (7 bases). The V gene's germline CDR1 is SGHNT and CDR2 YYREEE (reference sequence). Trimming cost V 0 bases and J 10 bases, with 14 bases left between them. There are 14 residues in the CDR3. CDR3 loop: CASSLGGGGREQFF. The CDR3 bases are TGTGCCAGCAGCTTGGGAGGGGGGGGCCGGGAGCAGTTCTTC.

This chain joins TRBV6-1 and TRBJ1-5; 9 bases are a match to TRBD1. The J segment lost 3 bases and the V segment lost 5 bases, leaving 5 bases of the junction unmatched. This CDR3 is built from 15 residues. Germline CDR1 and CDR2: MNHNS and SASEGT. The DNA for the CDR3 is TGTGCCAGCAGTACCCGGACAGGGGCCAATCAGCCCCAGCATTTT. This codes for CASSTRTGANQPQHF.

The chain carries TRBV7-9 and TRBJ2-7, with 10 bases matching TRBD1. CDR1 is SEHNR, CDR2 FQNEAQ, per germline (reference sequence). The CDR3 has 15 residues. V lost 5 bases, J lost 1 base, and 5 bases stayed unmatched. CDR3 in amino acids: CASSQRDRGSYEQYF. The CDR3 DNA sequence: TGTGCCAGCAGCCAACGGGACAGGGGTTCCTACGAGCAGTACTTC.

The chain couples TRBV6-5 to TRBJ1-2; no clear D. From germline, CDR1 is MNHEY and CDR2 SVGAGI. V shed 0 bases and J shed 3 bases, with 5 bases lying between them. The CDR3 contains 13 residues. The CDR3 bases are TGTGCCAGCAGTTACTCGGCGGACTATGGCTACACCTTC. This translates into CASSYSADYGYTF.

The V call is TRBV5-1, the J call TRBJ2-7, with 13 bases identical to TRBD2. With V trimmed by 4 bases and J by 1 base, 5 bases remained unmatched. The germline V gene encodes CDR1 SGHRS and CDR2 YFSETQ. CDR3 size: 16 residues. The CDR3 loop is CASSPRTSGGSYEQYF. CDR3 sequence (DNA): TGCGCCAGCAGCCCCAGGACTAGCGGGGGATCCTACGAGCAGTACTTC. Supplemented by reference TRBV5-1 and TRBJ2-7, the full variable domain reads KAGVTQTPRYLIKTRGQQVTLSCSPISGHRSVSWYQQTPGQGLQFLFEYFSETQRNKGNFPGRFSGRQFSNSRSEMNVSTLELGDSALYLCASSPRTSGGSYEQYFGPGTRLTVT.

V gene TRBV6-5 combines with J gene TRBJ1-2; 9 nucleotides align to TRBD1. The CDR3 is 16 residues long. Trimming took 4 bases from V and 8 from J; bases not matched to a gene: 14. CDR1 MNHEY and CDR2 SVGAGI come from the germline V gene. CDR3: CASSSPGTGTFRGYTF. The CDR3 nucleotides are TGTGCCAGCAGTTCACCTGGGACAGGGACTTTTAGGGGCTACACCTTC.